The 21 T cell receptor beta chains below were found in one sample sequenced in a study of monozygotic twins with cystic fibrosis. Repertoires were generated with immunoSEQ multiplex PCR, while TCRdb's copy carries only in-frame clones and drops some. The sample lists approximately 20,000 clones; 91% were seen once. Sequencing was done on a sample of blood. These TCRs come from a girl between 2 and 10 years old with cystic fibrosis.

The V and J genes are TRBV5-5 and TRBJ1-1, with 7 positions matching TRBD1. V was clipped by 2 bases and J by 7 bases; unmatched bases: 5. CDR1 is SGHKS and CDR2 is YYEKEE in the germline V gene (reference sequence). This CDR3 comprises 13 residues. Here the CDR3 reads CASSFGTASEAFF. CDR3 DNA: TGTGCCAGCAGCTTCGGGACAGCGAGTGAAGCTTTCTTT.

The chain is built from TRBV19 and TRBJ1-1, with TRBD1 identical over 7 bases. Looked up from germline, CDR1 is LNHDA and CDR2 is SQIVND (reference sequence). The CDR3 is made up of 16 amino acids. V was pared by 8 bases and J by 0 bases, with 12 bases of the junction left unmatched. The CDR3 loop is CASGFGDRAMNTEAFF. CDR3 DNA: TGTGCCAGTGGGTTCGGAGACAGGGCAATGAACACTGAAGCTTTCTTT.

The CDR3 coding sequence is TGTGCCAGTACCCCACAGAATAGCAATCAGCCCCAGCATTTT. This gives the protein CASTPQNSNQPQHF. V gene TRBV19 combines with J gene TRBJ1-5; D is undetermined. This CDR3 is 14 amino acids long. V gave up 7 bases and J gave up 0 bases, with 10 bases separating them. Germline V gene data show CDR1 as LNHDA and CDR2 as SQIVND (reference sequence).

This sequence joins TRBV11-2 and TRBJ2-5; the D is unclear. V was shortened by 2 bases and J by 0 bases, with 7 bases between the two germline ends. Germline V gives CDR1 SGHAT, CDR2 FQNNGV. This CDR3 spans 14 amino acids. The CDR3 DNA reads as TGTGCCAGCAGCTTACGGGCGTACCAAGAGACCCAGTACTTC. Its translation is CASSLRAYQETQYF.

This sequence joins TRBV7-9 and TRBJ2-1, with D tentatively TRBD1 (7 bases). Germline CDR1 reads SEHNR; CDR2 reads FQNEAQ (reference sequence). V lost 2 bases and J 4 bases, leaving 18 bases between the germline ends. The CDR3 is 17 residues long. Here the CDR3 DNA reads TGTGCCAGCAGCTTATGGCGCGGAGGGGGCATGTACAATGAGCAGTTCTTC. Protein product: CASSLWRGGGMYNEQFF. The variable domain in full, completed from reference TRBV7-9 and TRBJ2-1, reads DTGVSQNPRHKITKRGQNVTFRCDPISEHNRLYWYRQTLGQGPEFLTYFQNEAQLEKSRLLSDRFSAERPKGSFSTLEIQRTEQGDSAMYLCASSLWRGGGMYNEQFFGPGTRLTVL.

The chain carries TRBV28 and TRBJ1-2; a weak D match, TRBD1 (5 bases). CDR1 MDHEN and CDR2 SYDVKM come from the germline V gene. The ends were cut back, 5 bases at V and 4 bases at J, with 17 bases in the middle. The CDR3 consists of 15 residues. CDR3 region: CASSGGLRIRYGYTF. CDR3 nucleotide sequence: TGTGCCAGCAGTGGGGGACTCAGGATTCGCTATGGCTACACCTTC.

The chain couples TRBV18 to TRBJ2-3; 7 nucleotides agree with TRBD1. Germline values: CDR1 KGHSH, CDR2 LQKENI. The ends lost 0 bases at V and 0 bases at J; junction bases unmatched: 3. The CDR3 has 16 amino acids. In DNA, the CDR3 is TGTGCCAGCTCACCACCGGGGACAGCTAGCACAGATACGCAGTATTTT. Amino acid sequence: CASSPPGTASTDTQYF.

This clone was seen a single time. The V and J genes are TRBV2 and TRBJ1-1, with TRBD1 matching 9 bases. This CDR3 spans 15 amino acids. Unmatched junction bases numbered 4, after V lost 0 bases and J lost 5 bases. Germline CDR1 is SNHLY and CDR2 is FYNNEI. CDR3: CASSEATGGWTEAFF. For the CDR3, the DNA is TGTGCCAGCAGTGAAGCTACAGGGGGCTGGACTGAAGCTTTCTTT. Combining the CDR3 with reference TRBV2 and TRBJ1-1 gives the whole variable domain EPEVTQTPSHQVTQMGQEVILRCVPISNHLYFYWYRQILGQKVEFLVSFYNNEISEKSEIFDDQFSVERPDGSNFTLKIRSTKLEDSAMYFCASSEATGGWTEAFFGQGTRLTVV.

V gene TRBV18 combines with J gene TRBJ2-7, with D unresolved. This CDR3 is built from 12 residues. CDR1 and CDR2 from the germline V gene are KGHSH and LQKENI. Trimming cost V 3 bases and J 3 bases, with 6 bases left between them. DNA of the CDR3: TGTGCCAGCTCACCTACCCTCTACGAGCAGTACTTC. Residues: CASSPTLYEQYF.

This chain links TRBV11-2 with TRBJ1-1; TRBD1 aligns across 9 bases. This CDR3 is built from 14 residues. Germline V gives CDR1 SGHAT, CDR2 FQNNGV. The V gene end was trimmed by 5 bases and the J gene end by 8 bases; junction bases not matched to a gene: 9. The CDR3 bases are TGTGCCAGCAGCCCCAGTCCCGGGACAGGGGAAGCTTTCTTT. Translating it yields CASSPSPGTGEAFF. Together with reference TRBV11-2 and TRBJ1-1, the CDR3 gives the full variable domain: EAGVAQSPRYKIIEKRQSVAFWCNPISGHATLYWYQQILGQGPKLLIQFQNNGVVDDSQLPKDRFSAERLKGVDSTLKIQPAKLEDSAVYLCASSPSPGTGEAFFGQGTRLTVV.

The chain couples TRBV7-3 to TRBJ2-4, with 11 bases aligning to TRBD2. CDR3 length: 15 amino acids. The V and J ends lost 2 bases and 8 bases, in that order; junction bases with no gene match: 5. The germline V gene encodes CDR1 SGHTA and CDR2 FQGTGA. The CDR3: CASSLGTSGRDIQYF. The CDR3 DNA is TGTGCCAGCAGCTTAGGCACTAGCGGGAGAGACATTCAGTACTTC. The variable domain in full, completed from reference TRBV7-3 and TRBJ2-4, reads GAGVSQTPSNKVTEKGKYVELRCDPISGHTALYWYRQSLGQGPEFLIYFQGTGAADDSGLPNDRFFAVRPEGSVSTLKIQRTERGDSAVYLCASSLGTSGRDIQYFGAGTRLSVL.

The chain employs TRBV7-9 and TRBJ1-3; D is undetermined. There are 14 residues in the CDR3. V shed 2 bases and J shed 0 bases, with 5 bases lying between them. The germline V gene has CDR1 SEHNR and CDR2 FQNEAQ (reference sequence). The CDR3 region is CASSLRISGNTIYF. The CDR3 region has the DNA TGTGCCAGCAGCTTAAGGATCTCTGGAAACACCATATATTTT.

The V and J genes are TRBV18 and TRBJ2-3; D gene uncertain. Trimming shortened V by 2 bases and J by 0 bases, and 6 bases separated the two germline ends. Germline V gene sequence: CDR1 KGHSH, CDR2 LQKENI. This CDR3 is built from 14 residues. The DNA of the CDR3 is TGTGCCAGCTCACCAGTCACAAGCACAGATACGCAGTATTTT. Translated, it gives CASSPVTSTDTQYF.

The chain couples TRBV29-1 to TRBJ2-1; 10 bases align to TRBD2. The CDR3 extends over 17 amino acids. Per germline, CDR1 SQVTM and CDR2 ANQGSEA. V lost 0 bases to trimming and J lost 2 bases; unmatched junction nucleotides: 7. CDR3 protein: CSVEDREREGPYNEQFF. CDR3 in DNA: TGCAGCGTTGAAGATCGAGAGCGGGAGGGCCCCTACAATGAGCAGTTCTTC.

The chain has TRBV7-9 and TRBJ1-5, with D hard to call. CDR3 size: 13 residues. Germline CDR1 and CDR2: SEHNR and FQNEAQ (reference sequence). V lost 5 bases and J lost 1, with 6 bases in between. CDR3 loop: CASSLPSNQPQHF. CDR3 bases: TGTGCCAGCAGCCTCCCAAGCAATCAGCCCCAGCATTTT.

CDR3 protein: CASSVGSLAGASGNTIYF. In DNA, the CDR3 is TGTGCCAGCAGCGTAGGTAGTCTGGCAGGGGCTTCTGGAAACACCATATATTTT. This chain joins TRBV9 and TRBJ1-3; maybe TRBD1 (6 bases). Trimming took off 0 bases at V and 1 base at J, with 17 bases between the two ends. Germline CDR1 and CDR2: SGDLS and YYNGEE. The CDR3 extends over 18 amino acids.

The rearrangement joins TRBV30 to TRBJ2-2; D possibly corresponds to TRBD1 (5 bases). The V end lost 5 bases, the J end lost 6 bases, and 10 bases lay between the germline ends. The CDR3 runs to 12 residues. Looked up from germline, CDR1 is GTSNPN and CDR2 is SVGIG (reference sequence). CDR3 nucleotide sequence: TGTGCCTGGTTCCGACAGTCCGGGGAGCTGTTTTTT. Translation gives CAWFRQSGELFF.

This clone showed up just a few times. The chain combines TRBV12-5 with TRBJ1-5; D is perhaps TRBD1 (6 bases). This CDR3 contains 13 residues. From germline, CDR1 is LGHNT and CDR2 FRNRAP. Deletions cut 7 bases from V and 3 bases from J, with 10 bases between. Written as DNA, the CDR3 is TGTGCTAGTGCTACAGGGTTCAATCAGCCCCAGCATTTT. Translation gives CASATGFNQPQHF.

This chain uses TRBV11-2 with TRBJ2-7, with D perhaps matching TRBD2 (6 bases). CDR1 is SGHAT and CDR2 is FQNNGV in the germline V gene. Trimming stripped 2 bases from V and 2 bases from J, with 10 bases between. The CDR3 runs to 14 residues. The CDR3 spells CASSLLEGAYEQYF. The CDR3 DNA reads TGTGCCAGCAGCTTATTGGAGGGTGCCTACGAGCAGTACTTC. The full variable domain, rest sourced from reference TRBV11-2 and TRBJ2-7, is EAGVAQSPRYKIIEKRQSVAFWCNPISGHATLYWYQQILGQGPKLLIQFQNNGVVDDSQLPKDRFSAERLKGVDSTLKIQPAKLEDSAVYLCASSLLEGAYEQYFGPGTRLTVT.

The rearrangement uses TRBV4-1 and TRBJ1-2; 7 positions match TRBD1. The junction had 19 bases not matched to a gene; V was cut back by 0 bases and J by 9 bases. CDR1 is MGHRA and CDR2 is YSYEKL in the germline V gene. The length of the CDR3 is 18 residues. CDR3 sequence (DNA): TGCGCCAGCAGCCAAGATCGGGGTCCTAGTGACAGGGCGCCGCGCTACACCTTC. This gives the protein CASSQDRGPSDRAPRYTF.

This chain links TRBV6-5 with TRBJ1-5; TRBD1 matches 8 bases. CDR1 is MNHEY and CDR2 is SVGAGI in the germline V gene. V lost 4 bases and J lost 1; bases outside the gene matches: 3. The CDR3 is 15 amino acids. The CDR3 spells CASSSGQGSNQPQHF. In nucleotides, the CDR3 is TGTGCCAGCAGTTCCGGACAGGGAAGCAATCAGCCCCAGCATTTT.